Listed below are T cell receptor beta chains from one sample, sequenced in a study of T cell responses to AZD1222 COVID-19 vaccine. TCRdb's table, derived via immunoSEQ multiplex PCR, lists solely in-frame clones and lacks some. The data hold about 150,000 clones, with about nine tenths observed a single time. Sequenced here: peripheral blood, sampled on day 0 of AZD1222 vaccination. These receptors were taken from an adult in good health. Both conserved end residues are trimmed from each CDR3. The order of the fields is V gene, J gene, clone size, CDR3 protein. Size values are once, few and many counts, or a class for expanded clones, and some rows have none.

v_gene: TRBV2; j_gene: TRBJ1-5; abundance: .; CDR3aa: ASNMDGTGQLSNQPQH
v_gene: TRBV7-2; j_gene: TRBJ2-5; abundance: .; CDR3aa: ASSLASSSGRGETQY
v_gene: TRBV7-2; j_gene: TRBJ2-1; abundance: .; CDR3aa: ASSLRDINYNEQF
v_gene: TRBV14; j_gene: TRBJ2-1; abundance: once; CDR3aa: ASSQDLGSPYNEQF
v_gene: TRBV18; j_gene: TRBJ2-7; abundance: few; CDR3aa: ASSGEAEEQY
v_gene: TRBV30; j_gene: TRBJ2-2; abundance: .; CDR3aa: AWSVRTVNTGELF
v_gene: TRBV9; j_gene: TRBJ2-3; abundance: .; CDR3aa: ASSVVGVSSTDTQY
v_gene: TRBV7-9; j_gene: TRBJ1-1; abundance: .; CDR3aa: ASSLATEAF
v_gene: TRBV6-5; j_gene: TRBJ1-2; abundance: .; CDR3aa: ASSYRGTGGYT
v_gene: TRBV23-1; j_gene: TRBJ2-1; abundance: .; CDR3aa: AMTKGAVVSYNEQF
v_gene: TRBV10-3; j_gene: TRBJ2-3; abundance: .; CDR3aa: AIKPREDFTDTQY
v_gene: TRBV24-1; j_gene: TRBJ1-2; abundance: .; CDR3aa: ATSDFRGQTHYGYT
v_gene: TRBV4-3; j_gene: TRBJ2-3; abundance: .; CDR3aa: ASSHGTGSTDTQY
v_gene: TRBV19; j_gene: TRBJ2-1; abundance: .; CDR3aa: ASSIGHDEQF
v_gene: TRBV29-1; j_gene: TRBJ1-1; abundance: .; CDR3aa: SVVMRNTEAF
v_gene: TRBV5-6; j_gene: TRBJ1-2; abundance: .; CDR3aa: ASSLWDRTNYGYT
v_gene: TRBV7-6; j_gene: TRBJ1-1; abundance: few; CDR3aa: ASSLEQNTEAF
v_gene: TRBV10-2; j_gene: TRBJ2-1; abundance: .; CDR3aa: ASSEVRVYNEQF
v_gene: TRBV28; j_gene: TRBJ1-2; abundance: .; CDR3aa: ASSPTGTLRYGYT
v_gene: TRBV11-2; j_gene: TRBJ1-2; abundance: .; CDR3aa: ASSLDRGYGYT
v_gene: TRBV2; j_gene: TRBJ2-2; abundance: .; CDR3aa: ASRQSQTNTGELF
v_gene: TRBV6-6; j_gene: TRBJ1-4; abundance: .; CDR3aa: ASTPGGGLEKLF
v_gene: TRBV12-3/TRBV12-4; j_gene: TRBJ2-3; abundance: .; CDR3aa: ASSSNSYTQY
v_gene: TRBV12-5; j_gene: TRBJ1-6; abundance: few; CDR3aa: ASGLGVTGTMGSTLH
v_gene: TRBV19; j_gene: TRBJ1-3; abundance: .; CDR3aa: ASAGASGNTIY
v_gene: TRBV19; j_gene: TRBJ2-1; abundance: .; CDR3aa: ASSMGGANEQF
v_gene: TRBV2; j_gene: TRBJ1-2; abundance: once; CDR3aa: ASRADRDYGYT
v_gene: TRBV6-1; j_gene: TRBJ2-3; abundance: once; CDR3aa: ASSGIGGRAGTDTQY
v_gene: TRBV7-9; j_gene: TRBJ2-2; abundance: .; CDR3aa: ASSLGPGQGPSGELF
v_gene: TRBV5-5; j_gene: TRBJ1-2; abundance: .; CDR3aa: ASSLAPGVDYT
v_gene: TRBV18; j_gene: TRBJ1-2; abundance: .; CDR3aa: ASSPCRGRNCGYT
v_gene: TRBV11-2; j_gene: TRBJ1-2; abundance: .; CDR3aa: ASSLARGLNYGYT
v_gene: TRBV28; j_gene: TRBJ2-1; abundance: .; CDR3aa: ASSLGQGVRNEQF
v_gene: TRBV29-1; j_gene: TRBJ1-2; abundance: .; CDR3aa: SVAGQGTLYGYT
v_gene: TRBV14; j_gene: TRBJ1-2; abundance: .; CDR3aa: ASSQTIRGLYGYT
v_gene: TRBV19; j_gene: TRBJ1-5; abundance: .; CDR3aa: ASSGRTGKNSNQPQH
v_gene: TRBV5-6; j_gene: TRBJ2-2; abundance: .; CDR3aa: ASSLLAGGTGELF
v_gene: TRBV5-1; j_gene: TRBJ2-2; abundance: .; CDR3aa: ASSLVWSRNTGELF
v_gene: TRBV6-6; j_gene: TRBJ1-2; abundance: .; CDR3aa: ASGSGSGYT
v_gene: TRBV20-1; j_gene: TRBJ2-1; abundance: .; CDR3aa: SARHNEQF
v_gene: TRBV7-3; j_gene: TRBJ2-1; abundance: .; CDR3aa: ASSLMPSGRSVHEQF
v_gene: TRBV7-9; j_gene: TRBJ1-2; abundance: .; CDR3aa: ASSTSSYGYT
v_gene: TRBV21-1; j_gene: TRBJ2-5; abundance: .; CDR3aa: ASSSRQGYQETQY
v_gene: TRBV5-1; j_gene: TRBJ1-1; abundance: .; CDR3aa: ASRRTGGPTEAF